This TCR beta chain appears in the sequencing data of a study of molecular identifiers for immune sequencing clone quantification. Points from the study as a whole: Among 950,000 to 1,000,000 naive cells, as was reported, spiked Jurkat TCR RNA from one cell was detectable.

Germline-derived CDR1 and CDR2 are SGHKS and YYEKEE (reference sequence). This CDR3 region has 18 residues. The V end was cut by 4 bases, the J end by 1 base, with 21 bases between. Libraries of naive CD8 cells were prepared from approximately 20,000 to 1,000,000 sorted cells using 10%, 30% or 50% RNA. Using its own MiXCR run on the PCR reads, TCRdb lists one record per CDR3 protein. In the table there are nearly 650,000 distinct CDR3 sequences, about 25% of which are singletons. This clonotype was counted a few times. Its cognate antigen is unknown. Sample: naive CD8+ T cells from blood, with Jurkat cell RNA spiked in. Subset meaning: FACS-sorted CD8+CD4-CCR7+CD45RA+ naive T cells. The sequence came from a human donor in good health. Some libraries in this study had Jurkat cell RNA spiked in. The gene calls are TRBV5-5 and TRBJ2-1; a weak D match, TRBD2 (6 bases). CDR3 bases: TGTGCCAGCAGCAGGGATGCGGGACTCGATCCTTCCTACAATGAGCAGTTCTTC. As protein: CASSRDAGLDPSYNEQFF.